This T cell receptor (beta chain) was captured in a study of human T cells and chemical hapten exposure. Study background: Donors were sensitized with 2% DPC on the upper inner arm. Patients, mostly women, had alopecia areata, alopecia totalis or alopecia universalis. It was small differences in pooled library volume that mainly caused per-sample TCR yields to vary.

Time point meaning: pre-sensitization, week 0. The treatment was: therapeutic diphenylcyclopropenone sensitization with weekly scalp DPC. Blood draws came first, before each patch test. This clonotype has a handful of counts. TCRdb itself ran the RACE reads through MiXCR, one entry per CDR3 protein. Of under 400,000 distinct CDR3 sequences detected, 4.5% to 5.5% appear once; the ten largest clones hold 2% to 3%. CDR3 length: 14 residues. The V gene lost 2 bases and the J gene lost 8 bases, with 16 bases spanning the gap. Per germline, CDR1 SGDLS and CDR2 YYNGEE. The sequence derives from a woman in her 50s with alopecia areata. Some clones in this sample may be carry-over from other donors' samples. The sequences come from whole blood, collected in connection with sensitization to the hapten diphenylcyclopropenone (DPC). The rearrangement links TRBV9 to TRBJ2-5, with a tentative D call TRBD1 (6 bases). The CDR3 spells CASSVGDTISTQYF. CDR3 in DNA: TGTGCCAGCAGCGTGGGGGACACCATAAGCACCCAGTACTTC.